This T cell receptor beta chain appears in the sequencing data of a study of T-cell memory formation after mild COVID-19 (dated by TCRdb to about 2021). Context from the whole study: TCR sequence clusters from the two donors were largely donor specific. T-cell clones expanding and contracting after mild COVID-19 in a couple of donors were tracked by longitudinal TCRalpha and TCRbeta repertoire sequencing. Two young, previously healthy adult volunteers made up the cohort, one male and one female. What the study reported, not specific to this receptor: Contracting CD4+ clones appeared mostly in the CM and EM memory subsets, whereas CD8+ clones were enriched in EMRA. Only two mild cases were covered in the study, and larger cohorts including severe cases with pre-infection samples were considered necessary. The second-wave clones that peaked on day 37 were not confirmed to be SARS-CoV-2 specific. Some responding clones were found in pre-infection memory, which suggests that pre-existing cross-reactive memory T cells took part in the SARS-CoV-2 response. Clones that contracted from day 15 to 85 showed balanced CD4/CD8 phenotypes, whereas a second wave of clones that expanded from day 15 to 37 leaned towards CD4+.

Instrument on record: Illumina NovaSeq 6000. Using 5'RACE with constant-segment primers, TCRalpha and TCRbeta cDNA libraries were constructed, with sample barcodes and unique molecular identifiers added in the process. RNA was extracted from every sample with Trizol reagent. Library amplification was performed in two PCR steps, and a second sample barcode and Illumina TruSeq adapters were introduced in the second step. Sequencing of libraries was performed on an Illumina NovaSeq with 2 x 150 bp paired-end reads. Per the original workflow: Reads were demultiplexed and collapsed into UMI-guided consensus sequences with migec v1.2.7. Using mixcr v2.1.11, the UMI consensuses were aligned to TRA and TRB V and J templates and assembled into clonotypes. A clonotype was counted as expanded or contracted only when both edgeR and NoisET called the clonotype significant, with the noise models trained on biological replicates. edgeR calls used a false discovery rate-adjusted p below 0.01 and a log2 fold-change threshold of 1. As an exploratory analysis of dynamics, max-normalized trajectories of the 1000 most abundant clonotypes were examined with PCA combined with hierarchical clustering. Separately sequenced CD4+ and CD8+ repertoires were used to assign the CD4 or CD8 phenotype of responding clones. TCRdb ran its own pipeline on the public reads, namely fastp trimming at Q25 and MiXCR clone calling, and kept in-frame beta chains. Merged by CDR3 protein, the rows form single entries marked with the most common genes and DNA. The V and J calls were not made by the authors but by TCRdb's processing. Counted in this sample were around 130,000 distinct CDR3 sequences; 11% to 15% of them appeared once. The top ten clones comprise approximately 30% of the sample.

Its CDR3 holds 16 amino acids, cysteine through phenylalanine. The entry retains the CDR3 DNA only, 48 bases that are in frame from base 1. The germline V gene (reference sequence) gives CDR1 as SEHNR and CDR2 as FQNEAQ. V is clipped by 2 bases and J by 2 bases, and the sequence between their germline boundaries is 14 bases long. Ficoll-Paque density gradient centrifugation was the method used to isolate PBMCs. Only a few counts were recorded for this clonotype. Its antigen target is currently unknown. One base away there is no much larger clone; base qualities are not given. Sequenced: PBMCs or a T cell subset sorted from them (not recorded which). The rearrangement combines TRBV7-9 with TRBJ2-3; the D gene is possibly TRBD1 or TRBD2, with 5 bases matching each. The TCR comes from an adult woman who had mild COVID-19 (a few samples of this study predate the infection). The sample titles of this study are shuffled in the database, so cell type and time point are left out; the donor was told from shared clones. The DNA sequence is as follows: TGTGCCAGCAGCTTATCTGGGACGGAGCACACAGATACGCAGTATTTT. Its coded protein is CASSLSGTEHTDTQYF.